This T cell receptor beta chain was documented in a study of cytomegalovirus exposure and HLA in healthy donors. The PCR contained 60 Vbeta and 13 Jbeta primers. Sequencing was performed with immunoSEQ multiplex PCR; in TCRdb, only in-frame clones are kept and a portion is missing. The table has 130,000 to 150,000 clones, more than 60% seen once. The count of this clone is one. Its antigen is currently unknown. Broader study findings: Later on, analysis showed that most CMV-associated TCR beta chains appeared to be HLA-restricted. The study carried out a later analysis of TCR beta sequences. It associated around 17,000 of them with specific HLA alleles at a false discovery rate of 0.05. The authors later found HLA-associated TCR beta chains more clonally expanded than equally common others. Whilst most TCR sequences proved rare, a subset of public TCRs occurred across many donors.

The CDR3 runs to 14 residues. Germline V gene sequence: CDR1 MDHEN, CDR2 SYDVKM. V was pared by 5 bases and J by 2 bases, with 11 bases between. The V call is TRBV28, the J call TRBJ2-3, with D maybe TRBD2 (6 bases). Sequences were obtained from PBMCs. This clonotype was sampled from a man aged 35-49 years in good health and CMV-seropositive. The CDR3 sequence is CASSLAGTTDTQYF. DNA for the CDR3: TGTGCCAGCAGTCTGGCGGGGACCACAGATACGCAGTATTTT.